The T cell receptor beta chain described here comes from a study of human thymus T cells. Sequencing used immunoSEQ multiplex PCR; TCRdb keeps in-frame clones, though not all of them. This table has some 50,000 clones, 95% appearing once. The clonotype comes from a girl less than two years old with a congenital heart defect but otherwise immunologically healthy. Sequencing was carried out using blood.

The CDR3 sequence is CASTVQGAGGEQYF. Here the CDR3 DNA reads TGTGCCAGCACCGTACAGGGGGCCGGGGGCGAGCAGTACTTC. This sequence joins TRBV6-1 and TRBJ2-7; 9 positions match TRBD1. CDR1 and CDR2 (germline): MNHNS, SASEGT. The CDR3 is made up of 14 amino acids. Germline trimming cut 7 bases from V and 6 bases from J; bases unmatched to any gene: 10.